A selection of T cell receptor beta chains follows, all from one sample in a study of molecular identifiers for immune sequencing clone quantification. TCRdb redid the calling of the PCR reads with MiXCR, one entry per CDR3 protein. The table includes 550,000 to 750,000 distinct CDR3 sequences, 20% detected once. Input material: naive CD8+ T cells from blood, with Jurkat cell RNA spiked in. The receptors were gathered from a human donor in good health. Some libraries in this study had Jurkat cell RNA spiked in. CDR3s include the opening cysteine and the closing phenylalanine or tryptophan. The order of the fields is clone size, V gene, J gene, CDR3 length, CDR3 protein. Size values are once, few and many counts, or a class for expanded clones, and some rows have none.

clone size: many; V gene: TRBV7-6; J gene: TRBJ2-3; CDR3 length: 16; CDR3 protein: CASSIGLALGTDTQYF
clone size: many; V gene: TRBV14; J gene: TRBJ2-5; CDR3 length: 14; CDR3 protein: CASSQVYSPETQYF
clone size: many; V gene: TRBV15; J gene: TRBJ2-3; CDR3 length: 17; CDR3 protein: CATSRVLGHPSTDTQYF
clone size: many; V gene: TRBV7-6; J gene: TRBJ2-3; CDR3 length: 16; CDR3 protein: CASTEKGWDSTDTQYF
clone size: many; V gene: TRBV12-3/TRBV12-4; J gene: TRBJ1-5; CDR3 length: 15; CDR3 protein: CASSFGQGGNQPQHF
clone size: .; V gene: TRBV7-9; J gene: TRBJ2-1; CDR3 length: 17; CDR3 protein: CASSRNISGRVCNEQFF
clone size: many; V gene: TRBV7-9; J gene: TRBJ2-3; CDR3 length: 13; CDR3 protein: CASSLEIADTQYF
clone size: many; V gene: TRBV20-1; J gene: TRBJ1-5; CDR3 length: 14; CDR3 protein: CSASSHRENQPQHF
clone size: many; V gene: TRBV9; J gene: TRBJ2-1; CDR3 length: 16; CDR3 protein: CASSEGGAPSYNEQFF
clone size: few; V gene: TRBV2; J gene: TRBJ2-3; CDR3 length: 17; CDR3 protein: CASPTTDRVYSTDTQYF
clone size: .; V gene: TRBV4-3; J gene: TRBJ2-1; CDR3 length: 15; CDR3 protein: CASSQGTSGSYEQFF
clone size: many; V gene: TRBV13; J gene: TRBJ2-5; CDR3 length: 15; CDR3 protein: CASSLGLGGQETQYF
clone size: .; V gene: TRBV25-1; J gene: TRBJ1-3; CDR3 length: 14; CDR3 protein: CASSDAGWGNTIYF
clone size: many; V gene: TRBV5-1; J gene: TRBJ2-5; CDR3 length: 13; CDR3 protein: CASEGGRIQTQYF
clone size: few; V gene: TRBV30; J gene: TRBJ1-1; CDR3 length: 12; CDR3 protein: CAWSLMNTEAFF
clone size: many; V gene: TRBV29-1; J gene: TRBJ1-1; CDR3 length: 14; CDR3 protein: CSVELGQMNTEAFF
clone size: many; V gene: TRBV7-6; J gene: TRBJ2-2; CDR3 length: 17; CDR3 protein: CASSQLRSRSNTGELFF
clone size: many; V gene: TRBV4-3; J gene: TRBJ2-5; CDR3 length: 17; CDR3 protein: CASSQEDRREGEETQYF
clone size: many; V gene: TRBV5-6; J gene: TRBJ2-3; CDR3 length: 16; CDR3 protein: CASSPFSGVETDTQYF
clone size: many; V gene: TRBV7-9; J gene: TRBJ2-7; CDR3 length: 16; CDR3 protein: CASRPVRDSGVHEQYF
clone size: few; V gene: TRBV7-9; J gene: TRBJ2-7; CDR3 length: 13; CDR3 protein: CASSSDRPYEQYF
clone size: many; V gene: TRBV5-5; J gene: TRBJ2-7; CDR3 length: 14; CDR3 protein: CASSKWDGTYEQYF
clone size: .; V gene: TRBV7-2; J gene: TRBJ2-7; CDR3 length: 16; CDR3 protein: CASSLLSGLGSYEQYF
clone size: .; V gene: TRBV2; J gene: TRBJ2-3; CDR3 length: 17; CDR3 protein: CASSLIAGGTETDTQYF
clone size: .; V gene: TRBV28; J gene: TRBJ1-2; CDR3 length: 14; CDR3 protein: CASSLSETLYGYTF
clone size: many; V gene: TRBV3-1; J gene: TRBJ2-2; CDR3 length: 15; CDR3 protein: CASSQDPTSRWELFF
clone size: many; V gene: TRBV7-9; J gene: TRBJ1-2; CDR3 length: 15; CDR3 protein: CASSPSGDRSFGYTF
clone size: many; V gene: TRBV6-5; J gene: TRBJ1-5; CDR3 length: 13; CDR3 protein: CASGGQFNQPQHF
clone size: few; V gene: TRBV4-1; J gene: TRBJ2-1; CDR3 length: 14; CDR3 protein: CASSQEGSYNEQFF
clone size: few; V gene: TRBV6-4; J gene: TRBJ2-3; CDR3 length: 17; CDR3 protein: CASSQLRQGNLTDTQYF
clone size: .; V gene: TRBV4-3; J gene: TRBJ2-1; CDR3 length: 14; CDR3 protein: CASSQDLGLTEQFF
clone size: many; V gene: TRBV28; J gene: TRBJ2-7; CDR3 length: 16; CDR3 protein: CASSSYRGSSWYEQYF
clone size: many; V gene: TRBV4-3; J gene: TRBJ1-5; CDR3 length: 15; CDR3 protein: CASSQDRQFGQPQHF
clone size: many; V gene: TRBV9; J gene: TRBJ2-3; CDR3 length: 14; CDR3 protein: CASSDGYDTDTQYF
clone size: many; V gene: TRBV6-5; J gene: TRBJ2-3; CDR3 length: 16; CDR3 protein: CASSYLGAHGADTQYF
clone size: .; V gene: TRBV19; J gene: TRBJ2-1; CDR3 length: 11; CDR3 protein: CASSTGVEQFF
clone size: many; V gene: TRBV7-2; J gene: TRBJ2-3; CDR3 length: 13; CDR3 protein: CASSTTVPDTQYF
clone size: .; V gene: TRBV28; J gene: TRBJ2-6; CDR3 length: 16; CDR3 protein: CASSFGNFSGANVLTF
clone size: .; V gene: TRBV19; J gene: TRBJ2-7; CDR3 length: 15; CDR3 protein: CASSTQPTGPYEQYF
clone size: .; V gene: TRBV12-3/TRBV12-4; J gene: TRBJ1-2; CDR3 length: 16; CDR3 protein: CASSLSGRATNYGYTF
clone size: few; V gene: TRBV5-6; J gene: TRBJ2-6; CDR3 length: 19; CDR3 protein: CASSLDGSGALSGANVLTF
clone size: many; V gene: TRBV12-3/TRBV12-4; J gene: TRBJ2-1; CDR3 length: 15; CDR3 protein: CASSLRGAGVGEQFF
clone size: many; V gene: TRBV7-9; J gene: TRBJ1-5; CDR3 length: 12; CDR3 protein: CASSKYDGTQHF
clone size: many; V gene: TRBV11-2; J gene: TRBJ2-5; CDR3 length: 15; CDR3 protein: CASSSWADKQETQYF
clone size: few; V gene: TRBV12-3/TRBV12-4; J gene: TRBJ2-7; CDR3 length: 14; CDR3 protein: CASKNSGLDYEQYF
clone size: many; V gene: TRBV12-3/TRBV12-4; J gene: TRBJ2-3; CDR3 length: 15; CDR3 protein: CASRPDRWGTDTQYF
clone size: few; V gene: TRBV27; J gene: TRBJ1-5; CDR3 length: 14; CDR3 protein: CASSMTGGYQPQHF
clone size: many; V gene: TRBV9; J gene: TRBJ2-1; CDR3 length: 15; CDR3 protein: CASSVTSGKYNEQFF
clone size: many; V gene: TRBV30; J gene: TRBJ1-3; CDR3 length: 12; CDR3 protein: CAWTPAGNTIYF
clone size: many; V gene: TRBV28; J gene: TRBJ1-1; CDR3 length: 14; CDR3 protein: CASSLRTEDTEAFF
clone size: many; V gene: TRBV5-5; J gene: TRBJ2-3; CDR3 length: 13; CDR3 protein: CASSPTGSDTQYF
clone size: many; V gene: TRBV30; J gene: TRBJ2-1; CDR3 length: 14; CDR3 protein: CAWSTGLGGNEQFF
clone size: many; V gene: TRBV5-5; J gene: TRBJ1-5; CDR3 length: 15; CDR3 protein: CASSPRGHSNQPQHF
clone size: .; V gene: TRBV28; J gene: TRBJ2-7; CDR3 length: 15; CDR3 protein: CASIGTSESSYEQYF
clone size: .; V gene: TRBV27; J gene: TRBJ2-7; CDR3 length: 13; CDR3 protein: CASSGEGTYEQYF
clone size: .; V gene: TRBV4-1; J gene: TRBJ1-6; CDR3 length: 17; CDR3 protein: CASSQAGGRSYNSPLHF
clone size: many; V gene: TRBV9; J gene: TRBJ2-5; CDR3 length: 16; CDR3 protein: CASSPGLAGTSGTQYF
clone size: .; V gene: TRBV6-7; J gene: TRBJ1-3; CDR3 length: 15; CDR3 protein: CASSYRCDRENTIYF